This T cell receptor (beta chain) was recovered during a study of glioma-infiltrating T cells. Study in general: Around 1 million peripheral T cells were targeted at roughly 4- to 11-fold coverage. Regarding the study as a whole: Tissue and blood shared very few CDR3 sequences. Above-expected tissue-blood divergence occurred in all gliomas, most in low-grade ones.

Using RNA template, CDR3s of TCR alpha and beta were amplified with iRepertoire arm-PCR. Tissue mRNA or PBMC total RNA, roughly 100-400 ng, went into one-step reverse transcription and amplification. In TCRdb, the multiplex PCR reads were re-called with MiXCR into one record per CDR3 protein. Of roughly 350,000 distinct CDR3 sequences in the sample, roughly two fifths are singletons; the top ten hold 12%. This CDR3 has 12 amino acids. The germline V and J ends were trimmed by 5 bases and 2 bases, with 6 bases remaining between them. Germline V gene lookup returns CDR1 SGHTA and CDR2 FQGNSA. Concerning this clonotype: Its antigen remains unidentified. This sequence may be a read error, since a much larger clone differs from it by one base.

The clonotype comes from a human donor with low-grade glioma or glioblastoma, undergoing nonglioma brain surgery, or in good health (not recorded which). Input material: glioma tissue, nonneoplastic brain tissue, or PBMCs (not recorded which). The V gene is TRBV7-2, the J gene TRBJ1-2; D remains ambiguous. CDR3 bases: TGTGCCAGCAGCCCGACGAACTATGGCTACACCTTC. Residues: CASSPTNYGYTF.